What follows are 29 T cell receptor beta chains derived from one specimen sequenced in a study of Graves' ophthalmopathy and Graves' hyperthyroidism. Amplified TCR beta CDR3 regions were obtained using RNA transcripts as template. Second-round multiplex PCR came after a first-round RT-PCR that employed HTBI primers. TCRdb called the multiplex PCR reads again in MiXCR, with one record for every CDR3 protein. The sample has approximately 540,000 distinct CDR3 sequences; under 45% are singletons. Source material: peripheral blood or thyroid tissue (not recorded which). The receptors derive from an adult man with Graves' hyperthyroidism.

This clonotype was detected ten times or more. The chain employs TRBV5-1 and TRBJ1-6; D may be TRBD1 (5 bases). In germline, CDR1 is SGHRS, CDR2 YFSETQ. V gave up 5 bases and J gave up 7 bases, with 10 bases separating them. The CDR3 is 13 residues long. CDR3 nucleotide sequence: TGCGCCAGCAGGGGGGATGGAAATTCACCCCTCCACTTT. Its translation is CASRGDGNSPLHF. Full variable domain (outside the CDR3, taken from reference TRBV5-1 and TRBJ1-6): KAGVTQTPRYLIKTRGQQVTLSCSPISGHRSVSWYQQTPGQGLQFLFEYFSETQRNKGNFPGRFSGRQFSNSRSEMNVSTLELGDSALYLCASRGDGNSPLHFGNGTRLTVT.

This sequence joins TRBV2 and TRBJ1-5, with a possible D match to TRBD1 (5 bases). Germline V gene lookup returns CDR1 SNHLY and CDR2 FYNNEI. The CDR3 has 17 amino acids. V was trimmed by 5 bases and J by 3 bases, leaving 20 bases between them. CDR3 protein: CASSLSTRAGFNQPQHF. As DNA, the CDR3 is TGTGCCAGCAGTTTATCGACCAGGGCAGGATTCAATCAGCCCCAGCATTTT.

This clonotype has only one observation. A much larger clone lies a single base off, so this may be a read error. The genes are TRBV10-2 and TRBJ2-2, with D unclear. The CDR3 runs 14 residues. Germline values: CDR1 WSHSY, CDR2 SAAADI. CDR3 DNA sequence: TGTGCCAGCAGCCCTGGCGCCCGTACCGGGGAGCTGTTTTTT. Translation: CASSPGARTGELFF.

In its sample, this clonotype was seen once. V usage is TRBV7-6 and J usage is TRBJ1-5; 10 nucleotides line up with TRBD1. CDR3 length: 16 amino acids. Germline V gives CDR1 SGHVS, CDR2 FNYEAQ. V shed 8 bases, J shed 2 bases, and the junction held 9 bases outside the gene matches. CDR3: CASSTAGTGGNQPQHF. The CDR3 region has the DNA TGTGCCAGCTCAACCGCCGGGACAGGGGGCAATCAGCCCCAGCATTTT.

As concerns this clonotype: The final CDR3 position lacks the conserved phenylalanine or tryptophan, pointing to a likely read error. The DNA is omitted, as the CDR3 cannot be located on it reliably, and the CDR3 follows TCRdb's listing. The chain carries TRBV7-9 and TRBJ2-7; the table assigns TRBD2, which was not confirmed against the DNA. The length of the CDR3 is 14 amino acids, counting both ends. In germline, CDR1 is SEHNR, CDR2 FQNEAQ (reference sequence). The CDR3 here is CASSSAPVLAGMVT.

This clonotype was seen at least ten times. The rearrangement joins TRBV4-1 to TRBJ2-5; D not resolved. In germline, CDR1 is MGHRA, CDR2 YSYEKL. The V and J ends lost 1 base and 0 bases respectively, with 9 bases between them. This CDR3 is built from 15 residues. CDR3 in DNA: TGCGCCAGCAGCCAAGGCTTGGGATACCAAGAGACCCAGTACTTC. This gives the protein CASSQGLGYQETQYF.

This clonotype was observed many times. CDR3 in amino acids: CASITSSSNEKLFF. As DNA, the CDR3 is TGTGCCAGCATTACCTCGAGCTCCAACGAAAAACTGTTTTTT. The chain joins TRBV2 to TRBJ1-4; no clear D. Between the trimmed V and J ends, which lost 7 bases and 8 bases, there was a span of 17 bases. Per germline, CDR1 SNHLY and CDR2 FYNNEI. The CDR3 loop spans 14 amino acids.

This clonotype occurred many times. CDR3 sequence (DNA): TGTGCCAGCAGCCCCCGACTAGCGGGGGAAGAGACCCAGTACTTC. Its protein product is CASSPRLAGEETQYF. V usage is TRBV7-2 and J usage is TRBJ2-5; 12 bases align to TRBD2. V gave up 5 bases and J gave up 3 bases; unmatched junction bases: 4. The CDR3 contains 15 residues. Germline CDR1 reads SGHTA; CDR2 reads FQGNSA.

To note about this clonotype: No conserved phenylalanine or tryptophan is present at the end of the CDR3, so a read error is the likely explanation. No DNA is shown, since the ends of the CDR3 on it are uncertain; the CDR3 is the one TCRdb lists. The J gene is TRBJ2-2, the V gene TRBV24-1; the tabulated D call, TRBD1, remains unverified against the DNA. Both ends counted, the CDR3 spans 14 residues. CDR1 is KGHDR and CDR2 is SFDVKD in the germline V gene. The CDR3 is CATSDSSAKGTVPS.

This rearrangement joins TRBV10-3 to TRBJ2-7; D might be TRBD1 (6 bases). The germline V and J ends were trimmed by 6 bases and 0 bases, with 18 bases remaining between them. Germline V gene data show CDR1 as ENHRY and CDR2 as SYGVKD. The CDR3 consists of 16 residues. The CDR3 here is CAISSALADSSYEQYF. The CDR3 DNA reads TGTGCCATCAGCAGCGCCTTGGCGGACAGCTCCTACGAGCAGTACTTC.

This clonotype was counted a few times. This chain uses TRBV4-2 with TRBJ2-7, with 7 bases lining up with TRBD2. Germline CDR1 LGHNA, CDR2 YNFKEQ. CDR3 length: 16 amino acids. V shed 0 bases, J shed 4 bases, and the junction held 9 bases outside the gene matches. CDR3 sequence reads: CASSQDGGGVLYEQYF. The CDR3 DNA reads TGTGCCAGCAGCCAAGATGGGGGGGGAGTCCTTTACGAGCAGTACTTC.

In this sample, this clonotype turned up a few times. This CDR3 is CASSYGGASGEQFF. CDR3 DNA sequence: TGTGCCAGCAGCTACGGGGGGGCCTCGGGAGAGCAGTTCTTC. V usage is TRBV7-3 and J usage is TRBJ2-7; 8 bases fit TRBD2. The J call could be wrong; TRBJ2-1 is a better fit for the DNA end. CDR1 and CDR2 (germline): SGHTA, FQGTGA. The CDR3 totals 14 residues.

This chain connects TRBV10-3 to TRBJ1-5, with D uncertain. The ends were cut back, 3 bases at V and 14 bases at J, with 26 bases in the middle. This CDR3 contains 16 residues. The germline CDR1 and CDR2 sequences are ENHRY and SYGVKD. As DNA, the CDR3 is TGTGCCATCAGTGACGTACTAGCGGAGCGCCTCAGCTACGAGCATTTT. Translated: CAISDVLAERLSYEHF.

J is TRBJ2-2 and V is TRBV20-1, with a weak D call TRBD2 (5 bases). Germline assignment: CDR1 DFQATT and CDR2 SNEGSKA (reference sequence). V dropped 2 bases and J dropped 13 bases, with 11 bases sitting between them. This CDR3 is built from 11 residues. CDR3 in amino acids: CSARPSRGLFF. The CDR3 bases are TGCAGTGCTAGACCGTCACGGGGGCTGTTTTTT.

This clonotype was observed at least ten times. This chain connects TRBV5-1 to TRBJ1-1; tentatively, D is TRBD1 (6 bases). Germline V CDR1 and CDR2: SGHRS, YFSETQ. This CDR3 has 13 residues. The V gene lost 2 bases and the J gene lost 4 bases, with 9 bases spanning the gap. CDR3 DNA sequence: TGCGCCAGCAGCTTCGGACAGATCACTGAAGCTTTCTTT. It is translated as CASSFGQITEAFF.

Concerning this clonotype: Because the CDR3 is missing its conserved closing phenylalanine or tryptophan, this is likely a read error. The chain combines TRBV2 with TRBJ2-3; TRBD2 matches at 11 bases. J gave up 2 bases and V 3 bases, and 4 bases lay outside the gene matches. This CDR3 spans 16 amino acids. Looked up from germline, CDR1 is SNHLY and CDR2 is FYNNEI. The CDR3 is CASSEGLAVVTDTQYL. DNA for the CDR3: TGTGCCAGCAGTGAGGGACTAGCGGTGGTCACAGATACGCAGTATTTA.

The rearrangement uses TRBV6-6 and TRBJ1-1; 10 nucleotides match TRBD1. In germline, CDR1 is MNHNY, CDR2 SVGAGI (reference sequence). This CDR3 spans 13 amino acids. The trim removed 8 bases at V and 1 base at J, leaving 1 base unmatched. CDR3 nucleotide sequence: TGTGCCAGCGGGGACAGGGGGAACACTGAAGCTTTCTTT. Encoded protein: CASGDRGNTEAFF.

This clonotype was seen repeatedly, ten times or more. The gene calls are TRBV5-6 and TRBJ2-7, with 7 bases lining up with TRBD1. Germline-derived CDR1 and CDR2 are SGHDT and YYEEEE. After removal of 4 bases from V and 6 bases from J, the junction contained 13 bases not matched to a gene. The CDR3 is made up of 15 amino acids. The CDR3 protein is CASSGTGASSREQYF. The CDR3 bases are TGTGCCAGCAGCGGCACAGGGGCCTCGTCTCGCGAGCAGTACTTC. Variable domain in full (rest from reference TRBV5-6 and TRBJ2-7): DAGVTQSPTHLIKTRGQQVTLRCSPKSGHDTVSWYQQALGQGPQFIFQYYEEEERQRGNFPDRFSGHQFPNYSSELNVNALLLGDSALYLCASSGTGASSREQYFGPGTRLTVT.

This chain links TRBV29-1 with TRBJ1-2, with D maybe TRBD1 (6 bases). The CDR3 is made up of 11 amino acids. Trimming took 6 bases from V and 8 from J, leaving 13 bases between them. The V gene's germline CDR1 is SQVTM and CDR2 ANQGSEA. The CDR3 nucleotides read TGCAGCGTGTTGGACAGCACGGGCTACACCTTC. This gives the protein CSVLDSTGYTF. The full variable domain, with the rest looked up from reference TRBV29-1 and TRBJ1-2, is SAVISQKPSRDICQRGTSLTIQCQVDSQVTMMFWYRQQPGQSLTLIATANQGSEATYESGFVIDKFPISRPNLTFSTLTVSNMSPEDSSIYLCSVLDSTGYTFGSGTRLTVV.

This clonotype was counted ten times or more. The chain has TRBV29-1 and TRBJ2-7, with 7 positions matching TRBD2. Trimming took 6 bases from V and 7 from J; bases not matched to a gene: 9. The CDR3 runs to 12 residues. CDR1 and CDR2 (germline): SQVTM, ANQGSEA. The CDR3 reads CSVGEGDEEQYF. The DNA for the CDR3 is TGCAGCGTGGGGGAGGGAGACGAAGAGCAGTACTTC.

This clonotype showed up many times. The chain joins TRBV6-1 to TRBJ2-5; D is ambiguous. This CDR3 is built from 14 residues. Trimming cost V 2 bases and J 7 bases, with 14 bases left between them. Germline-derived CDR1 and CDR2 are MNHNS and SASEGT. The DNA for the CDR3 is TGTGCCAGCAGTGAAAGGATCGTCACGGGGACCCAGTACTTC. Its translation is CASSERIVTGTQYF.

The chain combines TRBV9 with TRBJ1-4; 9 bases agree with TRBD1. V lost 4 bases to trimming and J lost 6 bases; unmatched junction nucleotides: 4. CDR1 and CDR2 (germline): SGDLS, YYNGEE. The CDR3 totals 14 residues. The CDR3 protein is CASSNRGPDEKLFF. The CDR3 DNA reads TGTGCCAGCAGCAACAGGGGGCCGGATGAAAAACTGTTTTTT. Using reference TRBV9 and TRBJ1-4 for the parts outside the CDR3, the full variable domain is DSGVTQTPKHLITATGQRVTLRCSPRSGDLSVYWYQQSLDQGLQFLIQYYNGEERAKGNILERFSAQQFPDLHSELNLSSLELGDSALYFCASSNRGPDEKLFFGSGTQLSVL.

The table lists this clonotype with many counts. The chain couples TRBV25-1 to TRBJ2-7; TRBD2 agrees at 8 bases. The CDR3 consists of 14 residues. Trimming took 10 bases from V and 3 from J; bases not matched to a gene: 11. The germline CDR1 and CDR2 sequences are MGHDK and SYGVNS. The CDR3 region has the DNA TGTGCCACCGCGGAATTTAGCGGGAACTACGAGCAGTACTTC. Protein: CATAEFSGNYEQYF.

There are a few counts of this clonotype. V is TRBV18 and J is TRBJ2-5; the D gene is possibly TRBD2 (6 bases). Germline assignment: CDR1 KGHSH and CDR2 LQKENI. The CDR3 runs to 16 residues. Trimming removed 3 bases from V and 3 bases from J, with 17 bases in between. CDR3 DNA sequence: TGTGCCAGCTCACCCCCTCCCGTGGGAGGCGAAGAGACCCAGTACTTC. It is translated as CASSPPPVGGEETQYF.

In this sample, this clonotype turned up many times. V and J are TRBV19 and TRBJ1-2, with 8 bases lining up with TRBD1. Germline CDR1 LNHDA, CDR2 SQIVND (reference sequence). The CDR3 sequence is 13 residues long. V trimming: 6 bases; J trimming: 14 bases; junction bases outside the gene matches: 14. The CDR3 DNA reads as TGTGCCAGTAGCCCAGGGGGCCACGGGGGCTGGACCTTC. Translation: CASSPGGHGGWTF. Full variable domain (remainder filled in from reference TRBV19 and TRBJ1-2): DGGITQSPKYLFRKEGQNVTLSCEQNLNHDAMYWYRQDPGQGLRLIYYSQIVNDFQKGDIAEGYSVSREKKESFPLTVTSAQKNPTAFYLCASSPGGHGGWTFGSGTRLTVV.

In this sample, this clonotype turned up many times. This rearrangement joins TRBV2 to TRBJ2-2; TRBD1 might be the D (5 bases). Germline assignment: CDR1 SNHLY and CDR2 FYNNEI. The CDR3 is 14 amino acids. The germline V and J ends were trimmed by 6 bases and 2 bases, with 10 bases remaining between them. DNA of the CDR3: TGTGCCAGCAGGGTCGACAGAAACACCGGGGAGCTGTTTTTT. It specifies CASRVDRNTGELFF.

This clonotype was recorded at least ten times. The chain carries TRBV29-1 and TRBJ1-1, with 10 bases matching TRBD1. The CDR3 sequence is 13 residues long. V lost 8 bases and J lost 5; bases outside the gene matches: 8. Germline loops: CDR1 SQVTM, CDR2 ANQGSEA. The CDR3 region is CSTWTGGRTEAFF. In nucleotides, the CDR3 is TGCAGCACCTGGACAGGGGGTAGAACTGAAGCTTTCTTT.

This chain joins TRBV24-1 and TRBJ2-7, with 7 bases identical to TRBD2. The J segment lost 1 base and the V segment lost 4 bases, leaving 3 bases of the junction unmatched. Germline lookup yields CDR1 KGHDR and CDR2 SFDVKD. This CDR3 comprises 14 residues. CDR3 sequence reads: CATSEGRESYEQYF. Written as DNA, the CDR3 is TGTGCCACCAGTGAAGGGCGGGAGTCCTACGAGCAGTACTTC.

Concerning this clonotype: A read error may explain this, as a much larger clone is one base away. The chain joins TRBV7-9 to TRBJ2-7; 10 bases map to TRBD2. The CDR3 is 15 residues long. CDR1 and CDR2 from the germline V gene are SEHNR and FQNEAQ (reference sequence). The CDR3 protein is CASSVTSGDLYERYF. The CDR3 nucleotides are TGTGCCAGCAGTGTCACTAGCGGGGACCTATACGAGCGGTACTTC. Full variable domain (missing parts from reference TRBV7-9 and TRBJ2-7): DTGVSQNPRHKITKRGQNVTFRCDPISEHNRLYWYRQTLGQGPEFLTYFQNEAQLEKSRLLSDRFSAERPKGSFSTLEIQRTEQGDSAMYLCASSVTSGDLYERYFGPGTRLTVT.